These 15 T cell receptor beta chains came from one sample sequenced in a study of cytomegalovirus exposure and HLA in healthy donors (dated by TCRdb to about 2017). The library was prepared using the immunoSEQ multiplex PCR assay. A mixture of 60 forward primers for TCR Vbeta segments and 13 reverse primers for TCR Jbeta segments was used in the multiplex PCR. TCRdb took over this immuneACCESS table, retaining in-frame rearrangements with V and J assigned. Such tables are incomplete; in checked studies, under half of the missing clones stem from an unresolved V gene, and the remainder is unexplained. The sample data list under 150,000 clones, and roughly four fifths of these were observed just once. The ten most abundant clones make up approximately 10% of the sample. Sequencing input: PBMCs. The origin of the receptors is a male donor in good health and CMV-seropositive.

This chain uses TRBV14 with TRBJ2-3; a weak D match, TRBD2 (6 bases). The CDR3 is 16 residues long. V was trimmed by 3 bases and J by 1 base, leaving 14 bases between them. Per germline, CDR1 SGHDN and CDR2 FVKESK. CDR3 residues: CASSHWRDSGTDTQYF. The CDR3 bases are TGTGCCAGCAGCCACTGGCGGGACTCCGGCACAGATACGCAGTATTTT.

V and J are TRBV19 and TRBJ1-5, with unresolved D. This CDR3 is 14 amino acids long. Germline assignment: CDR1 LNHDA and CDR2 SQIVND (reference sequence). The V end was cut by 1 base, the J end by 5 bases, with 9 bases between. The CDR3 DNA is TGTGCCAGTAGTATAGGTGAGGCCGATCAGCCCCAGCATTTT. Translated, it gives CASSIGEADQPQHF.

This chain connects TRBV25-1 to TRBJ2-7, with a possible D match to TRBD1 (6 bases). Looked up from germline, CDR1 is MGHDK and CDR2 is SYGVNS. The CDR3 runs to 14 residues. Trimming removed 5 bases at V and 0 bases at J, with 11 bases between. The CDR3 coding sequence is TGTGCCAGCAGTCCAGGGACACCCTCCTACGAGCAGTACTTC. Protein sequence: CASSPGTPSYEQYF.

The rearrangement joins TRBV28 to TRBJ2-1; D call uncertain. CDR1 is MDHEN and CDR2 is SYDVKM in the germline V gene. CDR3 length: 12 residues. V was shortened by 2 bases and J by 5 bases, with 4 bases between the two germline ends. The CDR3 DNA reads TGTGCCAGCAGTTTACAGGACAATGAGCAGTTCTTC. Its protein product is CASSLQDNEQFF.

This sequence joins TRBV9 and TRBJ2-5; TRBD2 is a possible D gene (5 bases). V lost 0 bases to trimming and J lost 5 bases, with 8 bases between them. CDR3 length: 13 residues. CDR1 SGDLS and CDR2 YYNGEE come from the germline V gene. CDR3 in DNA: TGTGCCAGCAGCGTAGGACTAAGGGAGACCCAGTACTTC. The encoded protein is CASSVGLRETQYF.

This chain connects TRBV9 to TRBJ2-3; 7 positions match TRBD1. The length of the CDR3 is 16 residues. The J segment lost 2 bases and the V segment lost 1 base, leaving 7 bases of the junction unmatched. Looked up from germline, CDR1 is SGDLS and CDR2 is YYNGEE. Here the CDR3 reads CASSVSPGQLTDTQYF. The CDR3 DNA reads TGTGCCAGCAGCGTAAGCCCGGGACAGCTCACAGATACGCAGTATTTT.

The chain couples TRBV27 to TRBJ2-4, with 10 positions matching TRBD1. J gave up 3 bases and V 10 bases, and 3 bases lay outside the gene matches. CDR1 is MNHEY and CDR2 is SMNVEV in the germline V gene (reference sequence). This CDR3 is 13 amino acids long. Written as DNA, the CDR3 is TGTGCCACCCGGACAGGGGGCAAAAACATTCAGTACTTC. Translating gives CATRTGGKNIQYF.

There are a few counts of this clone. V usage is TRBV5-6 and J usage is TRBJ2-2; 12 bases agree with TRBD2. Germline-derived CDR1 and CDR2 are SGHDT and YYEEEE. The CDR3 contains 16 residues. Trimming at V came to 5 bases and at J to 3 bases, leaving 5 bases not matched to a gene. This CDR3 reads CASRRTSGRYTGELFF. The CDR3 nucleotides read TGTGCCAGCAGGCGCACTAGCGGGAGGTACACCGGGGAGCTGTTTTTT.

This clone has a single count. In nucleotides, the CDR3 is TGTGCCAGCAGTGTCCTCGGGACAGAGAACACCGGGGAGCTGTTTTTT. The encoded protein is CASSVLGTENTGELFF. This chain connects TRBV6-4 to TRBJ2-2, with TRBD1 identical over 7 bases. The CDR3 totals 16 residues. The trim removed 4 bases at V and 1 base at J, leaving 6 bases unmatched. The V gene's germline CDR1 is MRHNA and CDR2 SNTAGT.

This clone has just a few counts. The chain uses TRBV7-3 and TRBJ2-3; 9 nucleotides line up with TRBD2. The V gene end was trimmed by 5 bases and the J gene end by 0 bases; junction bases not matched to a gene: 3. The CDR3 has 15 amino acids. Per germline, CDR1 SGHTA and CDR2 FQGTGA. The CDR3 is CASSSSGRSTDTQYF. The CDR3 DNA is TGTGCCAGCAGCAGTAGCGGGAGAAGCACAGATACGCAGTATTTT.

This sequence joins TRBV7-2 and TRBJ2-7; 8 bases align to TRBD1. With V trimmed by 5 bases and J by 2 bases, 8 bases remained unmatched. Germline V gives CDR1 SGHTA, CDR2 FQGNSA. The CDR3 length is 15 residues. CDR3 sequence: CASSEYRGSPYEQYF. Here the CDR3 DNA reads TGTGCCAGCAGCGAGTACAGGGGGTCTCCCTACGAGCAGTACTTC.

V and J are TRBV18 and TRBJ2-5; 9 bases fit TRBD1. Looked up from germline, CDR1 is KGHSH and CDR2 is LQKENI. The V segment lost 3 bases and the J segment 2 bases; nucleotides outside the gene matches: 7. This CDR3 comprises 16 residues. The CDR3 bases are TGTGCCAGCTCACCTAGGGACAGGGCCTTACAAGAGACCCAGTACTTC. It specifies CASSPRDRALQETQYF.

For the CDR3, the DNA is TGTGCCAGCAGCCCCACCGGGACAGGGGCCGGGGAGCTGTTTTTT. Protein product: CASSPTGTGAGELFF. The chain joins TRBV7-9 to TRBJ2-2; 10 bases are shared with TRBD1. V lost 5 bases and J lost 6; bases outside the gene matches: 6. From germline, CDR1 is SEHNR and CDR2 FQNEAQ (reference sequence). This CDR3 has 15 residues.

The gene calls are TRBV7-6 and TRBJ1-4; TRBD1 agrees at 8 bases. The CDR3 consists of 14 residues. Losses at the gene ends were 3 bases for V and 7 bases for J; bases not matched to a gene: 4. Looked up from germline, CDR1 is SGHVS and CDR2 is FNYEAQ. CDR3 sequence (DNA): TGTGCCAGCAGCTTTGCAGGGGGCTTTGAAAAACTGTTTTTT. Protein sequence: CASSFAGGFEKLFF. The complete variable domain, with remaining parts taken from reference TRBV7-6 and TRBJ1-4, reads GAGVSQSPRYKVTKRGQDVALRCDPISGHVSLYWYRQALGQGPEFLTYFNYEAQQDKSGLPNDRFSAERPEGSISTLTIQRTEQRDSAMYRCASSFAGGFEKLFFGSGTQLSVL.

V and J are TRBV2 and TRBJ1-3, with D perhaps matching TRBD1 (5 bases). Germline V lookup: CDR1 SNHLY, CDR2 FYNNEI. Deletions cut 3 bases from V and 2 bases from J, with 11 bases between. This CDR3 is built from 15 residues. CDR3 DNA: TGTGCCAGCAGTGACAAGGGGATACCTGGAAACACCATATATTTT. Its translation is CASSDKGIPGNTIYF.